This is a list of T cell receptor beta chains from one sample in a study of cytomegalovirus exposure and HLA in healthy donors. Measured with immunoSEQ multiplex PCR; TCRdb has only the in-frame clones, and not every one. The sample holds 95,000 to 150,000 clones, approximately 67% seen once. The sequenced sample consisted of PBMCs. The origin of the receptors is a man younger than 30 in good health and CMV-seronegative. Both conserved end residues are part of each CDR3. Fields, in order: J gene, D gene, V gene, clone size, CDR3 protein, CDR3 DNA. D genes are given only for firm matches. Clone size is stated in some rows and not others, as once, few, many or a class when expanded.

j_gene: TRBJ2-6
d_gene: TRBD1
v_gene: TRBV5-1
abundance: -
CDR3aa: CASSSPGQAAVPGANVLTF
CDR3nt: TGCGCCAGCAGCTCTCCTGGACAGGCCGCTGTCCCTGGGGCCAACGTCCTGACTTTC

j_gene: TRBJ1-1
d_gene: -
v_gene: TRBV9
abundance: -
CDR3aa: CASSVNRDWDTEAFF
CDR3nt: TGTGCCAGCAGCGTAAACAGGGATTGGGACACTGAAGCTTTCTTT

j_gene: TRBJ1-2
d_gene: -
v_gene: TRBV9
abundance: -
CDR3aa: CASSRVAAGWGGGYTF
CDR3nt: TGTGCCAGCAGCCGGGTCGCGGCAGGGTGGGGGGGTGGCTACACCTTC

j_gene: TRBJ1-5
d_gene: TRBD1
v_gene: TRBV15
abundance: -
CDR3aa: CATSRAGGGQPQHF
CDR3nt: TGTGCCACCAGCAGAGCAGGGGGCGGTCAGCCCCAGCATTTT

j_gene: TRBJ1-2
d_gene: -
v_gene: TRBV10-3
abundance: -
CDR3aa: CAISESEGRGYGYTF
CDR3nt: TGTGCCATCAGTGAGTCTGAGGGCCGGGGGTATGGCTACACCTTC

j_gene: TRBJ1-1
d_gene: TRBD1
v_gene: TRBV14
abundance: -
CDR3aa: CASSQAGTVAFF
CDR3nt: TGTGCCAGCAGCCAGGCTGGGACAGTTGCTTTCTTT

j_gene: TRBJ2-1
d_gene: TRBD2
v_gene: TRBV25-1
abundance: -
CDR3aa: CARSGLAGVLLSEQFF
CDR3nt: TGTGCCCGCAGTGGCCTAGCGGGAGTATTGTTGAGTGAGCAGTTCTTC

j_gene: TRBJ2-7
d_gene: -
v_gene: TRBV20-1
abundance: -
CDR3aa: CSARSVYEQYF
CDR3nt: TGCAGTGCTCGCAGTGTCTACGAGCAGTACTTC

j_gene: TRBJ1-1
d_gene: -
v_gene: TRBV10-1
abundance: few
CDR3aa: CASSDRLNTEAFF
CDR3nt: TGCGCCAGCAGTGACCGGTTGAACACTGAAGCTTTCTTT

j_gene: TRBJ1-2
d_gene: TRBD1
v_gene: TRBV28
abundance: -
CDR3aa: CASLSQGAIYGYTF
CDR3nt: TGTGCCAGCCTCTCACAGGGGGCCATCTATGGCTACACCTTC

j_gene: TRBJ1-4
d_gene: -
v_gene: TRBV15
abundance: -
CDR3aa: CATSRDRATNEKLFF
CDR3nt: TGTGCCACCAGCAGAGACAGGGCCACTAATGAAAAACTGTTTTTT

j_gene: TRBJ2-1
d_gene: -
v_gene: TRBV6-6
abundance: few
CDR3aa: CASSRTGAQFF
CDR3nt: TGTGCCAGCAGCCGCACCGGTGCGCAGTTCTTC

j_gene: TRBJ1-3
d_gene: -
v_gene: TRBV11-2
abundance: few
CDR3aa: CASSLESLSGNTIYF
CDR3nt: TGTGCCAGCAGCTTAGAATCCCTGTCTGGAAACACCATATATTTT

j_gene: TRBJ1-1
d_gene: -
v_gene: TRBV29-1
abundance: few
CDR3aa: CSVKVAETEAFF
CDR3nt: TGCAGCGTTAAGGTGGCGGAAACTGAAGCTTTCTTT

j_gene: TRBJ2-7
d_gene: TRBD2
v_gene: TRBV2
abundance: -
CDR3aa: CASKGAGGASYEQYF
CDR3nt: TGTGCCAGCAAAGGAGCGGGAGGGGCCTCCTACGAGCAGTACTTC

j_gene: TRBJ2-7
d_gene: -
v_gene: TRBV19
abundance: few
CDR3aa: CASTAGHPYEQYF
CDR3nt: TGTGCCAGTACGGCCGGACATCCCTACGAGCAGTACTTC

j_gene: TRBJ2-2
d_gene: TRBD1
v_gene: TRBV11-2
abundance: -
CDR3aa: CASSPGQGRLGELFF
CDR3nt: TGTGCCAGCAGCCCCGGACAGGGAAGGCTGGGGGAGCTGTTTTTT

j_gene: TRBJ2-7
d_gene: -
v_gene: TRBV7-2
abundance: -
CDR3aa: CASSLVPVGPTSEQYF
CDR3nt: TGTGCCAGCAGCTTAGTTCCAGTGGGGCCCACCTCCGAGCAGTACTTC

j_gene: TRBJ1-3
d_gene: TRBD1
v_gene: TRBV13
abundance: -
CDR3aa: CASSSTGAGNTIYF
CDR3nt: TGTGCCAGCAGCTCGACAGGGGCTGGAAACACCATATATTTT

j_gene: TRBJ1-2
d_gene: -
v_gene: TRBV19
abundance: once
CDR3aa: CASSPGPANYGYTF
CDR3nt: TGTGCCAGTAGTCCAGGGCCAGCTAACTATGGCTACACCTTC

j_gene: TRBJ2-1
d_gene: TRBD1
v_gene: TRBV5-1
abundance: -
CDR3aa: CASSPRQGLSWNEQFF
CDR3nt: TGCGCCAGCAGCCCACGACAGGGGTTGAGTTGGAATGAGCAGTTCTTC

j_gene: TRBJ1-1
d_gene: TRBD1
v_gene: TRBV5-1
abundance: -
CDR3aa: CASSPRTGPPGRTEAFF
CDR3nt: TGCGCCAGCAGCCCACGGACAGGACCCCCAGGTAGGACTGAAGCTTTCTTT

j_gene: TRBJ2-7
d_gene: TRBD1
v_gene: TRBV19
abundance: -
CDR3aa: CASKRTGGLYEQYF
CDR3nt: TGTGCCAGTAAGCGGACAGGGGGCCTCTACGAGCAGTACTTC

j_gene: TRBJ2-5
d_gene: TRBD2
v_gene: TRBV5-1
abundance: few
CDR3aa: CASKLSPGLAGGNQETQYF
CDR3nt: TGCGCCAGCAAGCTATCCCCGGGACTAGCGGGGGGCAACCAAGAGACCCAGTACTTC

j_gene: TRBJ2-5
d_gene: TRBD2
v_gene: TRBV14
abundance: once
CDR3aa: CASSQLREDRETQYF
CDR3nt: TGTGCCAGCAGCCAACTGCGGGAGGATCGGGAGACCCAGTACTTC

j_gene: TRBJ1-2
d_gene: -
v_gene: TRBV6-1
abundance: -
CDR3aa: CASTGHGSYGYTF
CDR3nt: TGTGCCAGCACCGGACACGGTTCCTATGGCTACACCTTC

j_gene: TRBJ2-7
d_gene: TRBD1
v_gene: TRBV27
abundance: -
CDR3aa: CASSSGTGLHEQYF
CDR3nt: TGTGCCAGCAGTTCCGGGACAGGGCTACACGAGCAGTACTTC

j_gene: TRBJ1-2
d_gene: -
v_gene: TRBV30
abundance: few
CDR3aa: CATVAVSLVYTF
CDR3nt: TGTGCCACCGTAGCAGTCTCACTCGTCTACACCTTC

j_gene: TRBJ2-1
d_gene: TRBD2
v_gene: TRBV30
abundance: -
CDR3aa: CAWDGLAASGEQFF
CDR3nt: TGTGCCTGGGACGGACTAGCGGCCAGCGGTGAGCAGTTCTTC

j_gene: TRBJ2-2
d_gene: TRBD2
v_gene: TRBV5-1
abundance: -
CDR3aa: CASKVSGANTGELFF
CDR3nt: TGCGCCAGCAAGGTTAGCGGGGCGAACACCGGGGAGCTGTTTTTT

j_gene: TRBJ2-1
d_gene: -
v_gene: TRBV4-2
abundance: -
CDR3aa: CASSQGTSPLNEQFF
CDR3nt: TGTGCCAGCAGCCAAGGTACTTCTCCTTTGAATGAGCAGTTCTTC

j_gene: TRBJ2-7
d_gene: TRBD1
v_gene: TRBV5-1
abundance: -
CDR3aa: CASSFTGTVGEQYF
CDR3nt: TGCGCCAGCAGCTTTACCGGGACAGTGGGTGAGCAGTACTTC

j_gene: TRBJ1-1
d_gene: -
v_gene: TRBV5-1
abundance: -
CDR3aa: CASSLGGNTEAFF
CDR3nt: TGCGCCAGCAGTCTTGGCGGTAACACTGAAGCTTTCTTT

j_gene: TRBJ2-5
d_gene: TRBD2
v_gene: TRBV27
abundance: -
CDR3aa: CASSLWGGGAIIGETQYF
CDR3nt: TGTGCCAGCAGTTTATGGGGCGGGGGGGCCATAATCGGAGAGACCCAGTACTTC

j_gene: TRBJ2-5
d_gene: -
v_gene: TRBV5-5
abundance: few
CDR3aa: CASSLNVLAGSETQYF
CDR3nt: TGTGCCAGCAGCTTGAATGTGCTCGCAGGGTCGGAGACCCAGTACTTC

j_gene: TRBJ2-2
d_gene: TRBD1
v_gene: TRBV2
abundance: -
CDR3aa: CASKRDRGEDTGELFF
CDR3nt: TGTGCCAGCAAGAGGGACAGGGGGGAGGACACCGGGGAGCTGTTTTTT

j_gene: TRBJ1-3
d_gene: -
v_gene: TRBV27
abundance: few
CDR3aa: CASSFRPSGNTIYF
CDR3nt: TGTGCCAGCAGTTTCAGGCCCTCTGGAAACACCATATATTTT

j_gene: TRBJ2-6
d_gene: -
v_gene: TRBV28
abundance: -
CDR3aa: CASSQGFSGANVLTF
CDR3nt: TGTGCCAGCAGTCAGGGGTTCTCTGGGGCCAACGTCCTGACTTTC

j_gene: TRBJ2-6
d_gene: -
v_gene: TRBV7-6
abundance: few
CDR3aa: CASSFGGSSGANVLTF
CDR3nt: TGTGCCAGCAGCTTCGGCGGAAGCTCTGGGGCCAACGTCCTGACTTTC

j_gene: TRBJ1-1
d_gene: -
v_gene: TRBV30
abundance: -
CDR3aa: CAWSVIGTYRNTEAFF
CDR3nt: TGTGCCTGGAGTGTAATAGGGACATACAGGAACACTGAAGCTTTCTTT

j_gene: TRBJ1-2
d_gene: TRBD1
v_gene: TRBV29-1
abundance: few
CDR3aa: CSVERGGGYTF
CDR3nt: TGCAGCGTTGAGAGAGGGGGCGGCTACACCTTC

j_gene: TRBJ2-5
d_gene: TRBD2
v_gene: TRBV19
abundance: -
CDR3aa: CATSGTSKETQYF
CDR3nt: TGTGCCACCTCCGGGACTAGCAAAGAGACCCAGTACTTC

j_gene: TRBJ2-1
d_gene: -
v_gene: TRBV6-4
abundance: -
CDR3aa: CASSLLAFQYNEQFF
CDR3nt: TGTGCCAGCAGTCTTCTAGCTTTTCAATACAATGAGCAGTTCTTC

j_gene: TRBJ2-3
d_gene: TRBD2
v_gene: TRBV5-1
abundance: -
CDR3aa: CASSLRLKASGSRDTQYF
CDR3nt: TGCGCCAGCAGCTTACGATTAAAGGCTAGCGGGTCGCGAGATACGCAGTATTTT

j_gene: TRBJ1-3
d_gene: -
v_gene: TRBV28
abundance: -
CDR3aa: CASSLGLTLSGNTIYF
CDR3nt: TGTGCCAGCAGTTTGGGTTTGACACTCTCTGGAAACACCATATATTTT

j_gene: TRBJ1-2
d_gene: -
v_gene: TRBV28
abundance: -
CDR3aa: CASSLRPGNPTNYGYTF
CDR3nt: TGTGCCAGCAGTTTAAGGCCGGGAAATCCGACTAACTATGGCTACACCTTC

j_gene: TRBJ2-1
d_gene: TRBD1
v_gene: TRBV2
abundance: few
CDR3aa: CASRKPTGGEQFF
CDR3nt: TGTGCCAGCCGAAAGCCCACAGGGGGAGAGCAGTTCTTC

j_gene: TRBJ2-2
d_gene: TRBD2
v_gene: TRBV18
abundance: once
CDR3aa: CASRRTSGLGGELFF
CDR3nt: TGTGCCAGCAGGCGGACTAGCGGGCTCGGCGGGGAGCTGTTTTTT

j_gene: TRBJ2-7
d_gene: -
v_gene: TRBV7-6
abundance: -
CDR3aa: CASSSTPAEVYEQYF
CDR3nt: TGTGCCAGCAGCTCCACCCCGGCGGAGGTCTACGAGCAGTACTTC

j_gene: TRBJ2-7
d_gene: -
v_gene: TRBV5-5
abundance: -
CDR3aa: CASSSDSGHFLDEQYF
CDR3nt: TGTGCCAGCAGCTCGGACAGTGGCCACTTTTTGGACGAGCAGTACTTC

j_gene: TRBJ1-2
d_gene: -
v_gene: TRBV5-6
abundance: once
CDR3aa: CASSPPYPATYGYTF
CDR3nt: TGTGCCAGCAGCCCGCCCTACCCCGCTACCTATGGCTACACCTTC

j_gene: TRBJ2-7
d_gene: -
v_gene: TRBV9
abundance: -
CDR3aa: CASSVAAGATYEQYF
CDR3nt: TGTGCCAGCAGCGTAGCCGCAGGGGCCACCTACGAGCAGTACTTC